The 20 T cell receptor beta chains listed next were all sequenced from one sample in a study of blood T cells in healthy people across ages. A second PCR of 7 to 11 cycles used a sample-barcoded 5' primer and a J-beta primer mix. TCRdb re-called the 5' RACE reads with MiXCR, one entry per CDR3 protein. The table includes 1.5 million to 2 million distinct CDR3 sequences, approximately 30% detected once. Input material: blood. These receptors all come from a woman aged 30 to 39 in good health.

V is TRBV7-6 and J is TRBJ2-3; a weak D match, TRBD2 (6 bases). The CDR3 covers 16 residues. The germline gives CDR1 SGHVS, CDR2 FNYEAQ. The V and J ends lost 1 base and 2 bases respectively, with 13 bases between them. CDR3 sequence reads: CASSLEAGPSTDTQYF. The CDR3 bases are TGTGCCAGCAGCTTAGAGGCGGGGCCTTCCACAGATACGCAGTATTTT.

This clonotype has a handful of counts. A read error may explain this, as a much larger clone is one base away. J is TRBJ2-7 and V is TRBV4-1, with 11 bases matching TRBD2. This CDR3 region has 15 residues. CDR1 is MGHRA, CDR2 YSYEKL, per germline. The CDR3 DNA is TGCGCCGGCAGCTTACAGACTAGCGGGGCCTACGAGCAGTACTTC. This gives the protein CAGSLQTSGAYEQYF.

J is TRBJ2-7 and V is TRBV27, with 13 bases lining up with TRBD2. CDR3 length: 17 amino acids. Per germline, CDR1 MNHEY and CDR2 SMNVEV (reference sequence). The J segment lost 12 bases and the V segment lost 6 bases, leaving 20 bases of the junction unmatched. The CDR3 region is CASRPRRLAGGKETRYF. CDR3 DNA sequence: TGTGCCAGCAGGCCCAGAAGACTAGCGGGAGGAAAAGAGACCCGGTACTTC.

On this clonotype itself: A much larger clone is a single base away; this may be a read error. For the CDR3, the DNA is TGCGCCAGCAGCGTGACAGCTAACTGTGGCTACACCTTC. It codes for CASSVTANCGYTF. This sequence joins TRBV5-1 and TRBJ1-2; a weak D match, TRBD1 (5 bases). CDR3 length: 13 residues. Germline lookup yields CDR1 SGHRS and CDR2 YFSETQ.

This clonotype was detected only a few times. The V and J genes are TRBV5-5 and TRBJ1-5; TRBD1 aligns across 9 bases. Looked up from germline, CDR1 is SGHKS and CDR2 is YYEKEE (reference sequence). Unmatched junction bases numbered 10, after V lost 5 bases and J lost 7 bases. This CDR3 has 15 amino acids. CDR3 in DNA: TGTGCCAGCAGGCTTACAGGGGGCGCGGGACAGCCCCAGCATTTT. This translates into CASRLTGGAGQPQHF.

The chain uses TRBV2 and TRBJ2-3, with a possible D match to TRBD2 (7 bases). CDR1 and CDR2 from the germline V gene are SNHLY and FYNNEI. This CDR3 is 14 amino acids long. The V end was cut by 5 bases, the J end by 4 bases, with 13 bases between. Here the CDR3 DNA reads TGTGCCAGCAGTTCGGGGGGCGTCGCAGATACGCAGTATTTT. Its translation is CASSSGGVADTQYF. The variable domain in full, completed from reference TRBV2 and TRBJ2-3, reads EPEVTQTPSHQVTQMGQEVILRCVPISNHLYFYWYRQILGQKVEFLVSFYNNEISEKSEIFDDQFSVERPDGSNFTLKIRSTKLEDSAMYFCASSSGGVADTQYFGPGTRLTVL.

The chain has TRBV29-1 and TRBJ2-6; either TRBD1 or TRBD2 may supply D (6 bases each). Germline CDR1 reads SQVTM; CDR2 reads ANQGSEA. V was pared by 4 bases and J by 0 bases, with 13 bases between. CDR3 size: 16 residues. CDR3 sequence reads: CSVVGGLSSGANVLTF. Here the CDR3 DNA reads TGCAGCGTTGTCGGGGGCCTCAGCTCTGGGGCCAACGTCCTGACTTTC.

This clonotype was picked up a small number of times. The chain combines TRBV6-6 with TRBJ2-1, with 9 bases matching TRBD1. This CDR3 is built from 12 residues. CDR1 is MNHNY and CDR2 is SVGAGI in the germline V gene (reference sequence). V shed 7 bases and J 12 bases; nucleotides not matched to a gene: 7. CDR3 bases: TGTGCCAGCAAGGACAGGGGAGAGGGGCAGTTCTTC. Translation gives CASKDRGEGQFF.

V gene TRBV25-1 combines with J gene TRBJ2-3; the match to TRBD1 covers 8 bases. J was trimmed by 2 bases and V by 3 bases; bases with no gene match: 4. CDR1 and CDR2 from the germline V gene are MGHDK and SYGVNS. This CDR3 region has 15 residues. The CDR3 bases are TGTGCCAGCAGTGACCCGACAGGGGACACAGATACGCAGTATTTT. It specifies CASSDPTGDTDTQYF.

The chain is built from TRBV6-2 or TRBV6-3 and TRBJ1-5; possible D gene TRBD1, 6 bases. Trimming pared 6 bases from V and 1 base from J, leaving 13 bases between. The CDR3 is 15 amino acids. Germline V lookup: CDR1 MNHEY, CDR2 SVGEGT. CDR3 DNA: TGTGCCAGCAGGGCAGGGGTGGCCAGCAATCAGCCCCAGCATTTT. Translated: CASRAGVASNQPQHF.

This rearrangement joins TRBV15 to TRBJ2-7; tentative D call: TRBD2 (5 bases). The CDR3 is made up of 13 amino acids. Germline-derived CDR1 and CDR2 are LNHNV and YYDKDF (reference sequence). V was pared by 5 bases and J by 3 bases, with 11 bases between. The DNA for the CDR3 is TGTGCCACCAGCTCCCGAGGGCACTACGAGCAGTACTTC. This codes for CATSSRGHYEQYF.

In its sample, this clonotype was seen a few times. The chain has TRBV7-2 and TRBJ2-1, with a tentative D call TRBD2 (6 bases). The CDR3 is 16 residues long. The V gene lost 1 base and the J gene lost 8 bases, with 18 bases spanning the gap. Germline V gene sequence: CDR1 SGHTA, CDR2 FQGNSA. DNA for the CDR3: TGTGCCAGCAGCTTAGGAATGGGGGAGGTATGGGATGAGCAGTTCTTC. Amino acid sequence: CASSLGMGEVWDEQFF.

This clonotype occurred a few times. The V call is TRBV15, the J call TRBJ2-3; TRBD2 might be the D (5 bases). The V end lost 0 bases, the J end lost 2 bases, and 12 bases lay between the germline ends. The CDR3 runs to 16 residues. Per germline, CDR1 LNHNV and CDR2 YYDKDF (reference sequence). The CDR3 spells CATSRDAGGNTDTQYF. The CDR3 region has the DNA TGTGCCACCAGCAGAGATGCGGGTGGCAACACAGATACGCAGTATTTT.

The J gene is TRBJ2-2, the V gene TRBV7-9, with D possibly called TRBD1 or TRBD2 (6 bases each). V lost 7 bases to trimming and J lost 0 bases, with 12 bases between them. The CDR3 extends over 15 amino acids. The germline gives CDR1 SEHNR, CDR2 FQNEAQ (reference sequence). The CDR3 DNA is TGTGCCAGCACCACGGGGGCTGCGAACACCGGGGAGCTGTTTTTT. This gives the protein CASTTGAANTGELFF.

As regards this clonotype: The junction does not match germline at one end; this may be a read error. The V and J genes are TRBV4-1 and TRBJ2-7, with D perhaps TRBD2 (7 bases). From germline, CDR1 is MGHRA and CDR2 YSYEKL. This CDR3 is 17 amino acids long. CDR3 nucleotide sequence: TGCACCAGCAGCCAAGATAGGGCGGGGGCGATTCTTTACGAGCAGTACTTC. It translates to CTSSQDRAGAILYEQYF.

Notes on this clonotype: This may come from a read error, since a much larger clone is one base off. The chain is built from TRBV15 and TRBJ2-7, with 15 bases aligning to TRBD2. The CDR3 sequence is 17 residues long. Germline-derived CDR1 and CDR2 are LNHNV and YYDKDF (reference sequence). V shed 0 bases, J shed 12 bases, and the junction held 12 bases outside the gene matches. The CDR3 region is CATSRDGLAGGLETRYF. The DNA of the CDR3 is TGTGCCACCAGCAGAGATGGACTAGCGGGAGGGTTGGAGACCCGGTACTTC.

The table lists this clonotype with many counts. Here the CDR3 DNA reads TGCGCCAGCAGCCAAGAAGCAGGGATACTCTACGAGCAGTACTTC. Amino acids: CASSQEAGILYEQYF. The chain links TRBV4-3 to TRBJ2-7; TRBD1 might be the D (5 bases). Germline V gene sequence: CDR1 LGHNA, CDR2 YSLEER. The CDR3 has 15 residues. V lost 0 bases and J 3 bases, leaving 12 bases between the germline ends.

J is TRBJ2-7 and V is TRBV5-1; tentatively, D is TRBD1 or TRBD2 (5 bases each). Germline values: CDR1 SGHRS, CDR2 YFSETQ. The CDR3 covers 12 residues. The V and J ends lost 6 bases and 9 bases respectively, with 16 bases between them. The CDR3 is CASNSDRGGQYF. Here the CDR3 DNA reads TGCGCCAGCAATTCCGACCGGGGCGGGCAGTACTTC.

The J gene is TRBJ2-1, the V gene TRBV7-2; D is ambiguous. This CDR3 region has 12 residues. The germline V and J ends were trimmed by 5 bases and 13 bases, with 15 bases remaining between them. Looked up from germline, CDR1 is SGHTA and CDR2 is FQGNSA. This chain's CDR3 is CASSLLRETQFF. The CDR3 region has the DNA TGTGCCAGCAGCCTTCTTAGAGAGACCCAGTTCTTC.

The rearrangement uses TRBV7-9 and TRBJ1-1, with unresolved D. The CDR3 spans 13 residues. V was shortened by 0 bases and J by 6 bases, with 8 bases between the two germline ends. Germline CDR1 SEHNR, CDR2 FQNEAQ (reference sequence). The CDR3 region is CASSLAGTAEAFF. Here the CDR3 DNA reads TGTGCCAGCAGCTTAGCGGGTACAGCTGAAGCTTTCTTT.